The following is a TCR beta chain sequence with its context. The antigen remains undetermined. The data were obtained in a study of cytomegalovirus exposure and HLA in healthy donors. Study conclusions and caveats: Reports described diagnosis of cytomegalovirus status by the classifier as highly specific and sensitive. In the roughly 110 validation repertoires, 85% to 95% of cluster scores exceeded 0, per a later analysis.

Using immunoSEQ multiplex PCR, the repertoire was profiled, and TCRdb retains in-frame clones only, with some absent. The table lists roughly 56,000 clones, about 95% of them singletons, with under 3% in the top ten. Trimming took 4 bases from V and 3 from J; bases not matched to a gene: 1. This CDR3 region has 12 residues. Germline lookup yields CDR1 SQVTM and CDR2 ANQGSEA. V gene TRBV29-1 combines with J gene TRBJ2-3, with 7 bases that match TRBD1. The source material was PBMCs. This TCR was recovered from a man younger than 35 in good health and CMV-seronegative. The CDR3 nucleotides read TGCAGCGTTGTGGGACAGACAGATACGCAGTATTTT. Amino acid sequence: CSVVGQTDTQYF.